The present T cell receptor beta chain was sequenced within a study of blood T cell repertoires in COVID-19. Study context: The United States, Italy and Spain provided the acute and convalescent COVID-19 samples. Nucleic acid was either cDNA or gDNA, and it came from T cells, B-cell-depleted T cells, or PBMCs.

The age range of participants was roughly 18 to 90 years, with residence in about two dozen US areas. Participant-given clinical history determined each cohort assignment. The assay was immunoSEQ multiplex PCR, and TCRdb's table has in-frame clones only and misses some. Here the sample spans 350,000 or so clones, about 90% being singletons. The V segment lost 3 bases and the J segment 0 bases; nucleotides outside the gene matches: 2. CDR3 length: 16 amino acids. Per the germline V gene, CDR1 is MDHEN and CDR2 is SYDVKM. V gene TRBV28 combines with J gene TRBJ1-4; 9 bases line up with TRBD1. Sequencing was carried out using PBMCs or T cells enriched from blood (not recorded which). This receptor was taken from a woman aged 25 to 39 who had recovered from COVID-19. This CDR3 reads CASSLGQGTTNEKLFF. The DNA of the CDR3 is TGTGCCAGCAGTTTGGGACAGGGAACAACTAATGAAAAACTGTTTTTT.